One sample yielded the 12 T cell receptor beta chains listed below, sequenced in a study of STAT5B mutations in CD4+ large granular lymphocyte leukemia. Libraries were prepared by immunoSEQ multiplex PCR; TCRdb keeps only in-frame clonotypes and omits some of them. The table shows fewer than 35,000 clones, with about 70% occurring only once. Sequenced: CD4+ T cells from blood buffy coats. All receptors derive from a human donor in good health.

The chain combines TRBV4-3 with TRBJ2-1, with TRBD2 matching 7 bases. Losses at the gene ends were 0 bases for V and 4 bases for J; bases not matched to a gene: 6. This CDR3 has 16 residues. CDR1 LGHNA and CDR2 YSLEER come from the germline V gene. CDR3 DNA sequence: TGCGCCAGCAGCCAAGATAACCGGGGGGTATACAATGAGCAGTTCTTC. It encodes CASSQDNRGVYNEQFF.

The chain couples TRBV6-5 to TRBJ2-1; TRBD1 aligns across 9 bases. This CDR3 region has 15 residues. Germline values: CDR1 MNHEY, CDR2 SVGAGI. The junction had 3 bases not matched to a gene; V was cut back by 6 bases and J by 0 bases. The CDR3 nucleotides read TGTGCCAGCAGGACAGGGGGTGGCTCCTACAATGAGCAGTTCTTC. Translating it yields CASRTGGGSYNEQFF.

The chain is built from TRBV4-1 and TRBJ1-4; perhaps TRBD1 as D (5 bases). The CDR3 has 16 residues. Germline V gene data show CDR1 as MGHRA and CDR2 as YSYEKL. Trimming shortened V by 0 bases and J by 4 bases, and 12 bases separated the two germline ends. CDR3 protein: CASSQDRGRINEKLFF. The CDR3 bases are TGCGCCAGCAGCCAAGATAGGGGCAGGATTAATGAAAAACTGTTTTTT.

The chain recombines TRBV7-2 with TRBJ1-2, with D possibly matching TRBD1 (5 bases). Germline V gives CDR1 SGHTA, CDR2 FQGNSA. Trimming stripped 5 bases from V and 6 bases from J, with 13 bases between. There are 13 residues in the CDR3. CDR3 protein: CASSPSGGNGYTF. The CDR3 region has the DNA TGTGCCAGCAGCCCATCGGGGGGGAATGGCTACACCTTC.

The chain uses TRBV27 and TRBJ2-7; D remains unclear. Per germline, CDR1 MNHEY and CDR2 SMNVEV (reference sequence). Deletions cut 0 bases from V and 4 bases from J, with 13 bases between. This CDR3 has 15 amino acids. In DNA, the CDR3 is TGTGCCAGCAGTTTATCGATGGCAGCCGGTTACGAGCAGTACTTC. It translates to CASSLSMAAGYEQYF.

The chain uses TRBV30 and TRBJ2-7; TRBD2 aligns across 9 bases. The CDR3 is made up of 13 amino acids. V was clipped by 3 bases and J by 3 bases; unmatched bases: 3. Germline CDR1 reads GTSNPN; CDR2 reads SVGIG (reference sequence). The CDR3 region is CAWRAGGSYEQYF. The CDR3 coding sequence is TGTGCCTGGAGGGCGGGGGGGAGCTACGAGCAGTACTTC.

This rearrangement joins TRBV18 to TRBJ2-4; 8 positions match TRBD1. The CDR3 extends over 17 amino acids. In germline, CDR1 is KGHSH, CDR2 LQKENI. Losses at the gene ends were 2 bases for V and 5 bases for J; bases not matched to a gene: 11. The CDR3 is CASSPTGAGGLQNIQYF. The CDR3 nucleotides are TGTGCCAGCTCACCAACGGGGGCAGGGGGCCTCCAAAACATTCAGTACTTC.

The DNA for the CDR3 is TGTGCCAGCAGCCCACCGGCGGACACCGGGGAGCTGTTTTTT. Protein product: CASSPPADTGELFF. This chain uses TRBV9 with TRBJ2-2; D gene unclear. Germline CDR1 and CDR2: SGDLS and YYNGEE. The CDR3 contains 14 residues. V shed 4 bases and J shed 3 bases, with 10 bases lying between them.

The chain links TRBV4-1 to TRBJ1-6; D uncertain. CDR1 is MGHRA, CDR2 YSYEKL, per germline. The ends were cut back, 3 bases at V and 10 bases at J, with 10 bases in the middle. This CDR3 has 13 amino acids. DNA for the CDR3: TGCGCCAGCAGCCAGAGGTCCGACTCACCCCTCCACTTT. It is translated as CASSQRSDSPLHF.

The rearrangement uses TRBV4-3 and TRBJ2-1, with TRBD2 matching 9 bases. V trimming: 5 bases; J trimming: 0 bases; junction bases outside the gene matches: 2. The germline V gene has CDR1 LGHNA and CDR2 YSLEER. This CDR3 has 15 residues. The CDR3 protein is CASSGGGASYNEQFF. In DNA form, the CDR3 reads TGCGCCAGCAGCGGCGGGGGGGCCTCCTACAATGAGCAGTTCTTC.

This clone turned up a few times. V gene TRBV30 combines with J gene TRBJ1-5; D unclear. From germline, CDR1 is GTSNPN and CDR2 SVGIG (reference sequence). With 1 base removed from V and 6 bases from J, the gap between germline ends came to 13 bases. This CDR3 has 14 residues. This CDR3 reads CAWSGGIWRQPQHF. The CDR3 bases are TGTGCCTGGAGTGGAGGGATCTGGCGTCAGCCCCAGCATTTT.

This clone was picked up a small number of times. V is TRBV18 and J is TRBJ2-2; 8 bases map to TRBD1. Germline V gene lookup returns CDR1 KGHSH and CDR2 LQKENI. The CDR3 has 15 residues. V gave up 2 bases and J gave up 5 bases; unmatched junction bases: 4. The CDR3 nucleotides are TGTGCCAGCTCACCAAAGGACAGGGAAACCGGGGAGCTGTTTTTT. Translated, it gives CASSPKDRETGELFF.